This T cell receptor (beta chain) was found in a study of blood T cell repertoires in COVID-19. Whole-study context: COVID-19 samples from acute and convalescent phases originated in the United States, Italy and Spain. T cells, B-cell-depleted T cells, or PBMCs provided the cDNA or gDNA that served as material.

Per the authors' pipeline: Reference gene primer amplification gave nucleated cell count estimates. TCRdb keeps only in-frame clones here, not all; method: immunoSEQ multiplex PCR. V and J calls and clone size follow that table, whereas D and trimming were derived from the DNA. The sample lists about 36,000 clones, 75% to 85% occurring once. The V and J ends lost 8 bases and 7 bases, in that order; junction bases with no gene match: 7. This CDR3 spans 12 amino acids. Per the germline V gene, CDR1 is MNHEY and CDR2 is SVGAGI. The rearrangement uses TRBV6-5 and TRBJ2-7; TRBD2 aligns across 8 bases. The clonotype originates from a human donor in a cohort sampled during active or convalescent COVID-19. The donor label of this sample is uncertain. The sequenced sample consisted of peripheral blood. CDR3 nucleotide sequence: TGTGCCAGCTCCTCGGGCGGGGGGGAGCAGTACTTC. It encodes CASSSGGGEQYF.